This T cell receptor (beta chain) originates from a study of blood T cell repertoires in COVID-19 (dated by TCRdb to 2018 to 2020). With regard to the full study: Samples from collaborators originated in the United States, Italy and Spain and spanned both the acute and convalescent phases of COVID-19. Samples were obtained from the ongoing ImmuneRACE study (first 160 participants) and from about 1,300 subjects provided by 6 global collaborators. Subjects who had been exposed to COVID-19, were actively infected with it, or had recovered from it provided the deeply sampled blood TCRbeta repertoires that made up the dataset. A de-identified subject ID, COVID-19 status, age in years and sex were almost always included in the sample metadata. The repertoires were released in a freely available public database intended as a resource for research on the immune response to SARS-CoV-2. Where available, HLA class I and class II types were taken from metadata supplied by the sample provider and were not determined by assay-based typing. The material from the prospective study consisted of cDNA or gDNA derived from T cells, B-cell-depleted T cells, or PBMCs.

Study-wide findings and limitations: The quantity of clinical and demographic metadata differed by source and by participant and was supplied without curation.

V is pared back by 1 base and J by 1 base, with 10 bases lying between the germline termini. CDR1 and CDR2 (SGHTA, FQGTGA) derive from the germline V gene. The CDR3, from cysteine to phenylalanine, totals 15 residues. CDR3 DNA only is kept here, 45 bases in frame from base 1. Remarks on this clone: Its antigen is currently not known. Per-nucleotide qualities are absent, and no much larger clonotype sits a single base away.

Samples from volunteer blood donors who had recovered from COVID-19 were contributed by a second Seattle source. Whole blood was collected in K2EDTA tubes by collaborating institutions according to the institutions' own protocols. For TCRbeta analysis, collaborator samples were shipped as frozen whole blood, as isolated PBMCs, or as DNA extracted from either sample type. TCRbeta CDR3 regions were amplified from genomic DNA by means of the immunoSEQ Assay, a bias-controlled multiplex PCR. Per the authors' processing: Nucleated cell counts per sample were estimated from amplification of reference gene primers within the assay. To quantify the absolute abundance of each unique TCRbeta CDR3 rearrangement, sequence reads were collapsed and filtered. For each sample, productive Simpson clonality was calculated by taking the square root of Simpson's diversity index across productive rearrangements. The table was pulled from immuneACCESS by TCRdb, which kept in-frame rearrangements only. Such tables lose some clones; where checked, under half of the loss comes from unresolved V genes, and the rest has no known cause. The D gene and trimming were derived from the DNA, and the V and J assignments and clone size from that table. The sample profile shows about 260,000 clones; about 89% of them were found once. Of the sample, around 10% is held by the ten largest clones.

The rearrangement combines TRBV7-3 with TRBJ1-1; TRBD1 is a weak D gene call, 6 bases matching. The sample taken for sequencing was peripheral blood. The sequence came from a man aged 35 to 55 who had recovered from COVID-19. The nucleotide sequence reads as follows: TGTGCCAGCAGCTTAAGTTCAGGGGCGAACACTGAAGCTTTCTTT. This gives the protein CASSLSSGANTEAFF.